This record concerns one T cell receptor beta chain sequence. Its recognized antigen is unknown. No base quality values were provided; no much bigger clone lies one nucleotide off. The germline V gene sets CDR1 to SQVTM and CDR2 to ANQGSEA. Reading from cysteine to phenylalanine, the CDR3 counts 11 amino acids. Here the CDR3 DNA is all that survives: 33 bases in frame from base 1. V gives up 8 bases and J gives up 5 bases, and the segment between their germline ends measures 11 bases. The data belong to a study of shared clonotypes between healthy human individuals (TCRdb year 2020). Background for the entire study: Three men and a couple of women, aged 18 to 49 years, made up the cohort. To increase sequencing depth and limit assay-specific biases, TCR repertoire library preparation and sequencing were carried out by different laboratories using diverse techniques. Between about 0.85 and 8.9 billion PBMCs per donor were obtained by leukapheresis. Per donor, three plates each were used for CD4 naive and CD4 memory, two for CD8 naive, and one for CD8 memory. To estimate repertoire size and how much clonotype sharing occurs between individuals, the study deeply sequenced the blood TCR repertoires of about five healthy adults. The full study reports these points: Sampling was restricted to blood, and TCR repertoires in tissue are likely to differ from TCR repertoires in blood. Sharing across several donors was observed for 4.5% to 6.5% of naive CD4, less than 4% of naive CD8, 2% to 2.5% of memory CD4, and around 0.44% of memory CD8 clonotypes. Clonotypes shared by all four sorted-subset donors showed higher generation probabilities than non-shared clonotypes. Pairwise subsampling indicated that sequencing depth was expected to affect the degree of clonotype sharing among donors. The small number of donors limited the genetic and exposure-history diversity represented. Larger estimated clonotype richness was generally found for naive subsets than for memory subsets. Rarefaction of sorted-subset datasets indicated incomplete sequencing despite the large sequencing depth.

TCR CDR3 regions were amplified from genomic DNA by multiplex PCR using the deep immunoSEQ assay. Extracted genomic DNA from each cell subset was distributed evenly across all wells of several immunoSEQ 96-well plates, and each plate was treated as a replicate. For sorted subsets, about 220 ng of genomic DNA, equivalent to some 30,000 T cell genomes, went into each replicate PCR. Purified libraries were quantified with a Qubit 3.0 fluorometer, sized on a Bioanalyzer 2100, and re-quantified with the KAPA Library Quantification kit. Every immunoSEQ 96-well plate was sequenced on a dedicated single-read 150-cycle Illumina NextSeq 550 flow cell. On the study's bioinformatics: Because the immunoSEQ output held only junctional sequences and lacked quality scores, the filtering could not match the filtering applied to full-length reads. Sequences were annotated with PyIR, a Python wrapper for IgBLAST v1.9, using IMGT germline references to assign V/J genes and CDR3. Reads with weak V/J assignments (E-value above 1e-6), missing CDR3, stop codons, out-of-frame junctions, or ambiguous translated residues were removed. A V3J clonotype was defined by an identical inferred V gene, J gene, and CDR3 amino acid sequence. Percentage overlap between repertoires was computed as shared unique clonotypes divided by the size of the smaller repertoire. Three approaches were used to assess repertoire richness: RTK rarefaction, the Chao1 estimator, and Recon v2.1 estimates of unobserved clonotypes. OLGA was used to compute generation probabilities for all TCRbeta clonotypes that the gDNA method yielded from several donors. TCRdb mirrors the immuneACCESS table, restricted to in-frame sequences. Some clones are absent from its copies; in checked studies, under half trace to an unresolved V gene, and the reason for the others is unknown. V and J calls and clone size are those listed in that table; D and trimming were worked out from the DNA. Present in this sample are approximately 640,000 clones, less than 80% of which were seen just once. The ten largest clones take up approximately 1.8% of the sample.

The donors were healthy, HIV-negative adults who had no recently reported acute infections or vaccinations. Every donor was a Caucasian adult living in Nashville, Tennessee, USA. CD4+ T cells were enriched by magnetic negative selection; naive cells were then positively selected on CD45RA, and the negative fraction formed the memory subset. Blood was obtained by leukapheresis, after which PBMCs were separated by Ficoll-Histopaque density gradient centrifugation and cryopreserved in liquid nitrogen vapor phase. Purity and quantity of every magnetically sorted T cell population were checked by analytical flow cytometry. Genomic DNA was isolated from every sorted fraction and measured by UV absorbance on a Nanodrop 2000c.

This chain is built from TRBV29-1 and TRBJ2-3; a confident D gene designation cannot be given. This receptor was taken from a woman aged 25 to 39 in good health. The sample consisted of memory CD4+ T cells sorted from blood. Taken with the paper, the label for cell subset or site translates to: CD45RA-negative fraction. The CDR3 reads as follows: CSSTTVDTQYF. In nucleotides, the sequence is TGCAGCTCCACGACGGTAGATACGCAGTATTTT.